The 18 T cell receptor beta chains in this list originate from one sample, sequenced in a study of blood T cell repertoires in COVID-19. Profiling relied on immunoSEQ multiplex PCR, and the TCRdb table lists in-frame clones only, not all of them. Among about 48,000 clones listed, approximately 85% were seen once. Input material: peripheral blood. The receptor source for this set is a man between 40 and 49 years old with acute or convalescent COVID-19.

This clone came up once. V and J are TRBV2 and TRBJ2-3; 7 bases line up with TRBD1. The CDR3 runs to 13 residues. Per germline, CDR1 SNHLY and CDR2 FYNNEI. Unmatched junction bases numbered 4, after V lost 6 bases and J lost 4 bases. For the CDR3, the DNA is TGTGCCAGCAGGAGGGGGCAGGCAGATACGCAGTATTTT. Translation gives CASRRGQADTQYF.

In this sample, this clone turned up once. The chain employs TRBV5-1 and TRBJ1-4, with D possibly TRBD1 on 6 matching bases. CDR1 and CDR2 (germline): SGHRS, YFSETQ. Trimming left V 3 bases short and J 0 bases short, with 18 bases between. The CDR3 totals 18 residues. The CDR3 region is CASSSWGQGQATNEKLFF. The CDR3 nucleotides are TGCGCCAGCAGCTCATGGGGGCAGGGGCAGGCAACTAATGAAAAACTGTTTTTT. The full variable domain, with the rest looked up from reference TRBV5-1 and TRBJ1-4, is KAGVTQTPRYLIKTRGQQVTLSCSPISGHRSVSWYQQTPGQGLQFLFEYFSETQRNKGNFPGRFSGRQFSNSRSEMNVSTLELGDSALYLCASSSWGQGQATNEKLFFGSGTQLSVL.

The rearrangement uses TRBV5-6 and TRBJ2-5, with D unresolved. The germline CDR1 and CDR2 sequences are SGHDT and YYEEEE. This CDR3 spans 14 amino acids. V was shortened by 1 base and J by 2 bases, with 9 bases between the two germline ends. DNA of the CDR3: TGTGCCAGCAGCTTGTATGGCGGACAAGAGACCCAGTACTTC. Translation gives CASSLYGGQETQYF. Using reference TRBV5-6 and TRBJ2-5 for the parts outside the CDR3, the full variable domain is DAGVTQSPTHLIKTRGQQVTLRCSPKSGHDTVSWYQQALGQGPQFIFQYYEEEERQRGNFPDRFSGHQFPNYSSELNVNALLLGDSALYLCASSLYGGQETQYFGPGTRLLVL.

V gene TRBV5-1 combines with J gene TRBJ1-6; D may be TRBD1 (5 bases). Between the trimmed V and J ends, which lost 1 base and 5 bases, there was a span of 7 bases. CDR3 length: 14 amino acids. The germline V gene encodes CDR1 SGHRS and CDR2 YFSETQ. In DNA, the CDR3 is TGCGCCAGCAGCTTGCAGGGAAATAATTCACCCCTCCACTTT. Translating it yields CASSLQGNNSPLHF.

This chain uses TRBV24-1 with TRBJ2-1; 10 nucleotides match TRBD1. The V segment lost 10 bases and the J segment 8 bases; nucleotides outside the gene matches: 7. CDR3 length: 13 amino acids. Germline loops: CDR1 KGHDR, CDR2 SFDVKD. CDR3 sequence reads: CATRQGATDEQFF. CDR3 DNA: TGTGCCACTAGACAGGGGGCTACAGATGAGCAGTTCTTC.

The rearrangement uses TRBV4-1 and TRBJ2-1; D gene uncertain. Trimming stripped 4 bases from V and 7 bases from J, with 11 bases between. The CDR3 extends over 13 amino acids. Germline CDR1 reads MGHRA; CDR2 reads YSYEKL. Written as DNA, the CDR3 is TGCGCCAGCAGCCTCGGGTTTCTTAATGAGCAGTTCTTC. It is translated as CASSLGFLNEQFF.

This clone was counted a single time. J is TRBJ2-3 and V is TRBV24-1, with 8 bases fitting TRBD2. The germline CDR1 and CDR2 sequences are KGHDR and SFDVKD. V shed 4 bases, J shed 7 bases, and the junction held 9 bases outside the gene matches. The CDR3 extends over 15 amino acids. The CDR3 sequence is CATSELSGGLNTQYF. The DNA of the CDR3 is TGTGCCACCAGTGAACTCAGCGGGGGCCTAAATACGCAGTATTTT.

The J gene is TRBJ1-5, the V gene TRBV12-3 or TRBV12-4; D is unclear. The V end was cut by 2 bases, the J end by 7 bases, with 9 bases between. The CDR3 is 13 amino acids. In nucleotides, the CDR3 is TGTGCCAGCAGTTTAACGGAGATCCAGCCCCAGCATTTT. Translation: CASSLTEIQPQHF.

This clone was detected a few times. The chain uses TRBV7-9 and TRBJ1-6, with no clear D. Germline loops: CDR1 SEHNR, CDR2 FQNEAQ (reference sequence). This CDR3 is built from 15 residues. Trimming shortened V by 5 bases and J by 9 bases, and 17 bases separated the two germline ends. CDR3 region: CASSPHPVPISPLHF. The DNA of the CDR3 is TGTGCCAGCAGCCCTCATCCAGTTCCAATTTCACCCCTCCACTTT. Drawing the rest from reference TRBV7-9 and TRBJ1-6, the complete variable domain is DTGVSQNPRHKITKRGQNVTFRCDPISEHNRLYWYRQTLGQGPEFLTYFQNEAQLEKSRLLSDRFSAERPKGSFSTLEIQRTEQGDSAMYLCASSPHPVPISPLHFGNGTRLTVT.

CDR3: CASSSYRQGVGAFF. CDR3 nucleotide sequence: TGTGCCAGCAGTTCCTATCGACAGGGAGTGGGAGCTTTCTTT. The chain couples TRBV6-5 to TRBJ1-1; 7 positions match TRBD1. V lost 4 bases and J lost 10; bases outside the gene matches: 12. Germline-derived CDR1 and CDR2 are MNHEY and SVGAGI. The CDR3 contains 14 residues.

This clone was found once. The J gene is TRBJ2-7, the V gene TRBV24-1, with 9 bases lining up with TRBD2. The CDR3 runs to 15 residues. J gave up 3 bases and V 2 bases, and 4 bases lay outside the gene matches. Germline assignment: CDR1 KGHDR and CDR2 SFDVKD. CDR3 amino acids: CATSDSAGGNYEQYF. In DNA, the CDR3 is TGTGCCACCAGTGATTCCGCGGGGGGGAACTACGAGCAGTACTTC.

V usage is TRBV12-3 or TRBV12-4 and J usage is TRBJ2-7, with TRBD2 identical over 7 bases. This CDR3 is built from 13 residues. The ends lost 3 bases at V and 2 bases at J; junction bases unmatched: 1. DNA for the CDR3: TGTGCCAGCAGTTTTGGGGGGGCCTACGAGCAGTACTTC. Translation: CASSFGGAYEQYF.

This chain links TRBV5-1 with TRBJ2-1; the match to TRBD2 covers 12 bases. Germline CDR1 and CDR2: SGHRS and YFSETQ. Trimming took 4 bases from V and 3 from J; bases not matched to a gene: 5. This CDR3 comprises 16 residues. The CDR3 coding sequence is TGCGCCAGCAGCCCTACACTAGCGGGGGGCTACAATGAGCAGTTCTTC. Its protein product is CASSPTLAGGYNEQFF.

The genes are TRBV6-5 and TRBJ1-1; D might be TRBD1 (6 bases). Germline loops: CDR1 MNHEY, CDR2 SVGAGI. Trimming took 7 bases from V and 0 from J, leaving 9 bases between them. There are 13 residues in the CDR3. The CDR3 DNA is TGTGCCAGCACCACAGGGTTGAACACTGAAGCTTTCTTT. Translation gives CASTTGLNTEAFF.

As DNA, the CDR3 is TGTGCCAGCGGACTAGAAAGGGAGGAGACCCAGTACTTC. Translating gives CASGLEREETQYF. The chain has TRBV2 and TRBJ2-5; 7 positions agree with TRBD2. After removal of 8 bases from V and 5 bases from J, the junction contained 8 bases not matched to a gene. Germline V gene data show CDR1 as SNHLY and CDR2 as FYNNEI. CDR3 length: 13 amino acids.

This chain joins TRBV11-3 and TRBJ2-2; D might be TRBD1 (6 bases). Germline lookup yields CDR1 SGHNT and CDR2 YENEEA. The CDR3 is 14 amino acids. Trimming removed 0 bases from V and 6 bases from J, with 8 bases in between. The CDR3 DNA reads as TGTGCCAGCAGCTTAGATCGGACAGCCGGGGAGCTGTTTTTT. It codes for CASSLDRTAGELFF.

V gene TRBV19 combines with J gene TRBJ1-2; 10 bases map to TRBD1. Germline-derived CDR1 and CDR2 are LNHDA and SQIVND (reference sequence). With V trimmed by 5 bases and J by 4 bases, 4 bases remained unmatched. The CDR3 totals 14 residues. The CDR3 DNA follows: TGTGCCAGTAGTCGGGGACAGGGGCCCTATGGCTACACCTTC. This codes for CASSRGQGPYGYTF.

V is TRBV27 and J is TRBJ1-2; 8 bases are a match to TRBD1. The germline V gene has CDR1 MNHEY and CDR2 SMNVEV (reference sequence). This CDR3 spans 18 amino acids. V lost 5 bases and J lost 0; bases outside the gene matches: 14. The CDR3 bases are TGTGCCAGCAGTATTCGATCCGGGACAGGAGGAGCTAACTATGGCTACACCTTC. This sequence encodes CASSIRSGTGGANYGYTF.